The 6 T cell receptor beta chains listed next were all sequenced from one sample in a study of T-cell memory formation after mild COVID-19. MiXCR, applied by TCRdb to the 5' RACE reads, yields one record per CDR3 protein. The sample holds roughly 150,000 distinct CDR3 sequences, approximately 12% seen once. Input material: PBMCs or a T cell subset sorted from them (not recorded which). The source is a man younger than 35 who had mild COVID-19 (a few samples of this study predate the infection). Cell type and time point are not known.

This clonotype was counted ten times or more. The CDR3 nucleotides read TGTGCCAGCAGCCCGGACGGGAACTATGGCTACACCTTC. Translating it yields CASSPDGNYGYTF. The rearrangement links TRBV7-3 to TRBJ1-2; D gene ambiguous. Between the trimmed V and J ends, which lost 5 bases and 2 bases, there was a span of 9 bases. The germline CDR1 and CDR2 sequences are SGHTA and FQGTGA. The CDR3 runs to 13 residues.

This clonotype was picked up a small number of times. The rearrangement uses TRBV24-1 and TRBJ1-5; 7 bases align to TRBD1. The V gene end was trimmed by 9 bases and the J gene end by 0 bases; junction bases not matched to a gene: 1. The CDR3 covers 13 residues. CDR1 KGHDR and CDR2 SFDVKD come from the germline V gene. CDR3 DNA: TGTGCCACCGGACAGGATAGCAATCAGCCCCAGCATTTT. As protein: CATGQDSNQPQHF.

This clonotype has a count of ten or more. The rearrangement uses TRBV7-9 and TRBJ2-3; 15 nucleotides line up with TRBD2. V was clipped by 3 bases and J by 5 bases; unmatched bases: 3. This CDR3 is 16 amino acids long. CDR1 and CDR2 (germline): SEHNR, FQNEAQ (reference sequence). CDR3 amino acids: CASSFGLAGGQDTQYF. CDR3 DNA: TGTGCCAGCAGCTTCGGACTAGCGGGGGGGCAAGATACGCAGTATTTT.

The chain carries TRBV4-2 and TRBJ2-1; the match to TRBD2 covers 9 bases. This CDR3 contains 15 residues. From germline, CDR1 is LGHNA and CDR2 YNFKEQ. V was pared by 5 bases and J by 8 bases, with 10 bases of the junction left unmatched. The CDR3 region has the DNA TGTGCCAGCAGCGCTCAGCGGGGGGCCTTCGATGAGCAGTTCTTC. Residues: CASSAQRGAFDEQFF.

This clonotype occurred a few times. The chain combines TRBV5-1 with TRBJ1-2, with a weak D call TRBD1 (5 bases). Germline V gene data show CDR1 as SGHRS and CDR2 as YFSETQ. This CDR3 spans 14 amino acids. V lost 2 bases, J lost 10 bases, and 18 bases lay in between. The CDR3, as DNA: TGCGCCAGCAGCTTAGTTCTTACAGGAGGAGACTACACCTTC. This codes for CASSLVLTGGDYTF.

This clonotype has a count of ten or more. The chain employs TRBV4-3 and TRBJ2-5; tentative D call: TRBD2 (5 bases). This CDR3 region has 15 residues. Between the trimmed V and J ends, which lost 0 bases and 1 base, there was a span of 9 bases. Germline CDR1 and CDR2: LGHNA and YSLEER. Written as DNA, the CDR3 is TGCGCCAGCAGCCAAGAGGAGACTATCCAAGAGACCCAGTACTTC. Translated, it gives CASSQEETIQETQYF.